The 25 T cell receptor beta chains listed next were all sequenced from one sample in a study of response to subunit inactivated influenza vaccine. TCRdb reanalysed the RT-PCR reads using MiXCR and keeps one entry per CDR3 protein. The sample records around 790,000 distinct CDR3 sequences, 21% being singletons. The input for sequencing was PBMCs from blood, taken about 5 days after vaccination. These receptor sequences come from a man aged 50 to 60 who received an inactivated influenza vaccine.

This sequence joins TRBV12-3 or TRBV12-4 and TRBJ2-2, with 8 nucleotides matching TRBD1. V lost 4 bases and J lost 10; bases outside the gene matches: 5. This CDR3 has 13 amino acids. Here the CDR3 reads CASSWTGSQELFF. DNA of the CDR3: TGTGCCAGCAGTTGGACAGGGAGTCAGGAGCTGTTTTTT.

This clonotype was observed once. This chain links TRBV6-2 or TRBV6-3 with TRBJ1-1, with TRBD1 as a possible D gene (5 bases). Trimming left V 7 bases short and J 11 bases short, with 20 bases between. Germline V CDR1 and CDR2: MNHEY, SVGEGT. This CDR3 is 13 amino acids long. The CDR3 coding sequence is TGTGCCAGCACCGAGGGGATGGAACAGGCGGCTTTCTTT. As protein: CASTEGMEQAAFF.

This rearrangement joins TRBV20-1 to TRBJ2-4; 7 nucleotides match TRBD2. The V gene end was trimmed by 3 bases and the J gene end by 3 bases; junction bases not matched to a gene: 5. The CDR3 has 14 residues. Germline CDR1 is DFQATT and CDR2 is SNEGSKA (reference sequence). The CDR3 nucleotides read TGCAGTGCTAGGCGGGAGATAGGCAAAAACATTCAGTACTTC. Protein sequence: CSARREIGKNIQYF.

This clonotype has just a few counts. The J gene is TRBJ2-5, the V gene TRBV6-2 or TRBV6-3, with 8 bases fitting TRBD1. This CDR3 contains 17 residues. CDR1 and CDR2 from the germline V gene are MNHEY and SVGEGT. The J segment lost 4 bases and the V segment lost 2 bases, leaving 12 bases of the junction unmatched. CDR3 DNA sequence: TGTGCCAGCAGTTACCCCACGGACAGGGTGGAAGGAGAGACCCAGTACTTC. Its translation is CASSYPTDRVEGETQYF.

This clonotype was seen more than once but under ten times. The chain combines TRBV12-3 or TRBV12-4 with TRBJ1-5; 7 bases are shared with TRBD1. V was clipped by 5 bases and J by 2 bases; unmatched bases: 6. The CDR3 contains 15 residues. The CDR3 nucleotides are TGTGCCAGCAGTCCAGCCGACAGGGGCAATCAGCCCCAGCATTTT. Amino acids: CASSPADRGNQPQHF.

This clonotype was seen just once. This chain joins TRBV5-1 and TRBJ2-5; 9 nucleotides align to TRBD2. This CDR3 comprises 17 residues. Germline V gives CDR1 SGHRS, CDR2 YFSETQ. The J segment lost 3 bases and the V segment lost 1 base, leaving 10 bases of the junction unmatched. CDR3 bases: TGCGCCAGCAGCTTGAGGTTGCGGGGGGGAGAAGAAGAGACCCAGTACTTC. It codes for CASSLRLRGGEEETQYF.

This clonotype was counted a few times. J is TRBJ2-7 and V is TRBV4-3; 11 bases line up with TRBD2. The V segment lost 0 bases and the J segment 4 bases; nucleotides outside the gene matches: 2. Germline V gene sequence: CDR1 LGHNA, CDR2 YSLEER. The CDR3 runs to 15 residues. CDR3 in amino acids: CASSQERTSGYEQYF. The CDR3 bases are TGCGCCAGCAGCCAAGAGCGGACTAGCGGGTACGAGCAGTACTTC.

This rearrangement joins TRBV19 to TRBJ2-1; 12 bases agree with TRBD1. Germline assignment: CDR1 LNHDA and CDR2 SQIVND (reference sequence). J lost 7 bases, V lost 3 bases, and 7 bases had no gene match. This CDR3 comprises 16 residues. CDR3 region: CASSIGTGGASNEQFF. DNA for the CDR3: TGTGCCAGTAGTATTGGGACAGGGGGCGCGAGTAATGAGCAGTTCTTC.

This sequence joins TRBV30 and TRBJ2-5, with unresolved D. CDR3 size: 14 residues. Between the trimmed V and J ends, which lost 5 bases and 5 bases, there was a span of 18 bases. The germline CDR1 and CDR2 sequences are GTSNPN and SVGIG (reference sequence). The CDR3 region is CAWAPLNGRETQYF. The CDR3 nucleotides read TGTGCCTGGGCCCCCCTCAACGGCCGGGAGACCCAGTACTTC.

The rearrangement uses TRBV28 and TRBJ2-5; 10 positions match TRBD2. The CDR3 runs 14 residues. Per the germline V gene, CDR1 is MDHEN and CDR2 is SYDVKM. V shed 6 bases and J 11 bases; nucleotides not matched to a gene: 12. CDR3 DNA sequence: TGTGCCAGCAGGGGAAGCGGGAGGGTCCCTCATCAGTACTTC. It codes for CASRGSGRVPHQYF.

This clonotype was detected only a few times. The chain is built from TRBV20-1 and TRBJ2-7, with TRBD1 identical over 7 bases. The CDR3 contains 13 residues. The germline gives CDR1 DFQATT, CDR2 SNEGSKA (reference sequence). With 4 bases clipped from V and 3 bases from J, the junction kept 6 bases outside the gene matches. In DNA, the CDR3 is TGCAGTGCTAACCGGGACAGAAGCTACGAGCAGTACTTC. Translation gives CSANRDRSYEQYF.

This clonotype was seen more than once but under ten times. The chain combines TRBV6-1 with TRBJ1-6, with a possible D match to TRBD1 (6 bases). The CDR3 consists of 14 residues. Between the trimmed V and J ends, which lost 8 bases and 7 bases, there was a span of 15 bases. Germline-derived CDR1 and CDR2 are MNHNS and SASEGT. CDR3 amino acids: CASRKTGGNSPLHF. CDR3 DNA sequence: TGTGCCAGCCGGAAGACAGGAGGAAATTCACCCCTCCACTTT.

The chain joins TRBV4-1 to TRBJ2-2; D perhaps matches TRBD1 (6 bases). There are 17 residues in the CDR3. V was trimmed by 4 bases and J by 0 bases, leaving 15 bases between them. Per germline, CDR1 MGHRA and CDR2 YSYEKL. CDR3 in amino acids: CASSPLRTESNTGELFF. CDR3 coding DNA: TGCGCCAGCAGCCCCCTTCGGACAGAATCGAACACCGGGGAGCTGTTTTTT.

This clonotype was seen a few times. V and J are TRBV27 and TRBJ2-4, with a weak D call TRBD1 (5 bases). The CDR3 is made up of 17 amino acids. Germline-derived CDR1 and CDR2 are MNHEY and SMNVEV (reference sequence). V gave up 5 bases and J gave up 0 bases, with 17 bases separating them. CDR3 sequence (DNA): TGTGCCAGCAGTCCTCGGGCAGGGTCTATAGCCAAAAACATTCAGTACTTC. This gives the protein CASSPRAGSIAKNIQYF.

The chain couples TRBV5-1 to TRBJ1-5; the D gene is possibly TRBD1 (5 bases). The CDR3 totals 15 residues. V was shortened by 0 bases and J by 4 bases, with 11 bases between the two germline ends. The germline V gene encodes CDR1 SGHRS and CDR2 YFSETQ. CDR3 DNA: TGCGCCAGCAGCTTGGATGGTGGGGCAAATCAGCCCCAGCATTTT. Amino acids: CASSLDGGANQPQHF.

The chain employs TRBV7-2 and TRBJ1-2; the match to TRBD1 covers 8 bases. The CDR3 is 14 amino acids. Germline CDR1 SGHTA, CDR2 FQGNSA. V gave up 7 bases and J gave up 4 bases; unmatched junction bases: 8. For the CDR3, the DNA is TGTGCCAGCACTATGACCAGGGGGCCCTATGGCTACACCTTC. Protein: CASTMTRGPYGYTF.

The V call is TRBV10-3, the J call TRBJ2-7; 9 nucleotides agree with TRBD1. The CDR3 spans 16 residues. From germline, CDR1 is ENHRY and CDR2 SYGVKD. Trimming took 6 bases from V and 3 from J; bases not matched to a gene: 12. CDR3 nucleotides: TGTGCCATCAGCTCCCTTTGGACAGGGGAAAACTACGAGCAGTACTTC. It yields the protein CAISSLWTGENYEQYF.

V is TRBV29-1 and J is TRBJ1-2; D may be TRBD1 (5 bases). Germline-derived CDR1 and CDR2 are SQVTM and ANQGSEA. CDR3 size: 15 residues. Between the trimmed V and J ends, which lost 3 bases and 5 bases, there was a span of 19 bases. The DNA for the CDR3 is TGCAGCGTTGAGAAGGTTGGGGGAGGTTTTTATGGCTACACCTTC. Translated, it gives CSVEKVGGGFYGYTF.

The rearrangement links TRBV15 to TRBJ2-1, with TRBD2 matching over 12 bases. Germline assignment: CDR1 LNHNV and CDR2 YYDKDF (reference sequence). This CDR3 is 14 amino acids long. V shed 3 bases, J shed 6 bases, and the junction held 0 bases outside the gene matches. The DNA of the CDR3 is TGTGCCACCAGCAGGGGACTAGCGGGCAATGAGCAGTTCTTC. Translated, it gives CATSRGLAGNEQFF.

The chain has TRBV24-1 and TRBJ2-3, with D perhaps given as TRBD1 or TRBD2 (5 bases each). The CDR3 is made up of 17 amino acids. CDR1 and CDR2 from the germline V gene are KGHDR and SFDVKD. Trimming removed 1 base at V and 3 bases at J, with 16 bases between. The CDR3 bases are TGTGCCACCAGTGATTTCCGTCGGTCCGGGGCTACAGATACGCAGTATTTT. Translation: CATSDFRRSGATDTQYF.

In the case of this clonotype: One end of the junction does not line up with germline, which may come from a read error. This rearrangement joins TRBV5-6 to TRBJ2-7; D gene uncertain. This CDR3 has 13 amino acids. Germline CDR1 and CDR2: SGHDT and YYEEEE. CDR3 DNA sequence: TGTGCCAGCAGCTTGGCTGGTGGCTACAAGCAGTACTTC. Translated, it gives CASSLAGGYKQYF.

This chain connects TRBV29-1 to TRBJ2-3; 7 bases line up with TRBD2. The CDR3 sequence is 16 residues long. Germline lookup yields CDR1 SQVTM and CDR2 ANQGSEA. With 1 base clipped from V and 0 bases from J, the junction kept 7 bases outside the gene matches. CDR3 amino acids: CSVEGTSDRSTDTQYF. For the CDR3, the DNA is TGCAGCGTTGAAGGTACTAGCGATAGAAGCACAGATACGCAGTATTTT.

In its sample, this clonotype was seen a few times. The chain joins TRBV12-3 or TRBV12-4 to TRBJ1-2; the D gene is possibly TRBD1 (6 bases). This CDR3 is 13 amino acids long. The V and J ends lost 2 bases and 6 bases respectively, with 10 bases between them. For the CDR3, the DNA is TGTGCCAGCAGTTTAATGGCAGGGGATGGCTACACCTTC. Translation: CASSLMAGDGYTF.

This clonotype was recorded at least ten times. The J gene is TRBJ2-7, the V gene TRBV6-2 or TRBV6-3; no firm D call. This CDR3 comprises 11 residues. V was trimmed by 4 bases and J by 7 bases, leaving 8 bases between them. Germline V gene sequence: CDR1 MNHEY, CDR2 SVGEGT. For the CDR3, the DNA is TGTGCCAGCAGTTTGGGAACGGAGCAGTACTTC. This sequence encodes CASSLGTEQYF.

The V and J genes are TRBV4-3 and TRBJ1-1, with unresolved D. Germline V gene sequence: CDR1 LGHNA, CDR2 YSLEER. The CDR3 length is 13 residues. Trimming took 4 bases from V and 3 from J, leaving 9 bases between them. CDR3 nucleotides: TGCGCCAGCAGCCCCGACGAGGACACTGAAGCTTTCTTT. It is translated as CASSPDEDTEAFF.